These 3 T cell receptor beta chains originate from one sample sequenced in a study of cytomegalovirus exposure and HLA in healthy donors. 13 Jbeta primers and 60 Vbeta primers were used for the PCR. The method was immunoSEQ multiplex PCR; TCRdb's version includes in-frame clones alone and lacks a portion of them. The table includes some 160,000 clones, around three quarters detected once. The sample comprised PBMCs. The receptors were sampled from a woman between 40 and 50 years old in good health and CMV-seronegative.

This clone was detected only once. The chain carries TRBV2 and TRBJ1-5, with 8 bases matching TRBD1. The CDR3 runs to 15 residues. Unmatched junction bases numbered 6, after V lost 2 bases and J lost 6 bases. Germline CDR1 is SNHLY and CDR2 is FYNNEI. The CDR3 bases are TGTGCCAGCAGTGAACTAGGACAGGGTAGTCAGCCCCAGCATTTT. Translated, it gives CASSELGQGSQPQHF.

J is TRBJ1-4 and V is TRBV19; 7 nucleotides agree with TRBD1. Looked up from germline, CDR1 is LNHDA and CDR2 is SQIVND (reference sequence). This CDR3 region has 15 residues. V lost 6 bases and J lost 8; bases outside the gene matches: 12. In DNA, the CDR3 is TGTGCCAGTAGCCTTGACAGGGCCCCAGAAGAAAAACTGTTTTTT. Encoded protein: CASSLDRAPEEKLFF.

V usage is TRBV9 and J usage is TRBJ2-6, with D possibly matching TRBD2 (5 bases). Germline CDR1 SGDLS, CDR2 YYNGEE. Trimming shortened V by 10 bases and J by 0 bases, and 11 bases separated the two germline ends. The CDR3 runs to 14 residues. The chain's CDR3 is CAAPGISGANVLTF. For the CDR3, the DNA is TGTGCCGCTCCCGGGATCTCTGGGGCCAACGTCCTGACTTTC.